These 29 T cell receptor beta chains originate from one sample sequenced in a study of glioma-infiltrating T cells. Amplification of TCR alpha and beta CDR3 regions from RNA used iRepertoire nested multiplex PCR. TCRdb analysed the multiplex PCR reads with MiXCR anew, one entry per CDR3 protein. This table holds a few hundred thousand distinct CDR3 sequences, approximately 42% found once. The source material was glioma tissue, nonneoplastic brain tissue, or PBMCs (not recorded which). The receptor set was obtained from a human donor with low-grade glioma or glioblastoma, undergoing nonglioma brain surgery, or in good health (not recorded which).

This clonotype appeared a few times. The chain links TRBV20-1 to TRBJ2-1, with TRBD2 matching over 11 bases. Germline trimming cut 6 bases from V and 3 bases from J; bases unmatched to any gene: 22. The CDR3 has 20 residues. Per the germline V gene, CDR1 is DFQATT and CDR2 is SNEGSKA (reference sequence). CDR3 nucleotides: TGCAGTGCCTTGATCCTCCCGCGACTAGCGGGACCCCTTGACTACAATGAGCAGTTCTTC. Its translation is CSALILPRLAGPLDYNEQFF.

This clonotype was observed many times. The chain recombines TRBV27 with TRBJ2-5; unclear D gene. Germline lookup yields CDR1 MNHEY and CDR2 SMNVEV (reference sequence). V lost 2 bases, J lost 5 bases, and 12 bases lay in between. The CDR3 covers 14 residues. The CDR3 DNA sequence: TGTGCCAGCAGTTTAGTGATCAATTCGGAGACCCAGTACTTC. This translates into CASSLVINSETQYF.

This rearrangement joins TRBV7-9 to TRBJ2-2; D is undetermined. CDR3 length: 15 residues. V lost 2 bases and J 6 bases, leaving 13 bases between the germline ends. CDR1 is SEHNR, CDR2 FQNEAQ, per germline (reference sequence). In DNA, the CDR3 is TGTGCCAGCAGCTTATCCATCGGCACCCCCGGGGAGCTGTTTTTT. Translation gives CASSLSIGTPGELFF.

This clonotype was counted between two and nine times. The CDR3 nucleotides read TGTGCCAGCAGTTTTAGGGCAGATTACAATGAGCAGTTCTTC. Its translation: CASSFRADYNEQFF. The chain carries TRBV28 and TRBJ2-1; D unclear. CDR1 is MDHEN, CDR2 SYDVKM, per germline. CDR3 length equals 14 residues. V was trimmed by 3 bases and J by 4 bases, leaving 10 bases between them. The full variable domain, rest sourced from reference TRBV28 and TRBJ2-1, is DVKVTQSSRYLVKRTGEKVFLECVQDMDHENMFWYRQDPGLGLRLIYFSYDVKMKEKGDIPEGYSVSREKKERFSLILESASTNQTSMYLCASSFRADYNEQFFGPGTRLTVL.

Concerning this clonotype: This could be a read error, since a much larger clone is one nucleotide away. This chain uses TRBV6-6 with TRBJ2-2; tentatively, D is TRBD1 (6 bases). The CDR3 has 14 residues. Germline CDR1 is MNHNY and CDR2 is SVGAGI (reference sequence). The V end lost 6 bases, the J end lost 3 bases, and 11 bases lay between the germline ends. CDR3 coding DNA: TGTGCCAGCAGGACTCACAGGGACACCGGGGAGCTGTTTTTT. It yields the protein CASRTHRDTGELFF.

This chain uses TRBV27 with TRBJ2-7; tentative D call: TRBD1 (6 bases). V was shortened by 2 bases and J by 5 bases, with 13 bases between the two germline ends. CDR3 size: 14 residues. Germline CDR1 MNHEY, CDR2 SMNVEV (reference sequence). This CDR3 is CASSLIRGTNEQYF. The CDR3 coding sequence is TGTGCCAGCAGTTTAATAAGGGGGACCAACGAGCAGTACTTC.

The gene calls are TRBV4-3 and TRBJ2-1; 7 bases align to TRBD2. The germline gives CDR1 LGHNA, CDR2 YSLEER. This CDR3 is built from 15 residues. The ends lost 7 bases at V and 6 bases at J; junction bases unmatched: 12. The DNA for the CDR3 is TGCGCCAGCAATTCCCTACGGGAGGCCCCCAATGAGCAGTTCTTC. Residues: CASNSLREAPNEQFF.

The CDR3, as DNA: TGTGCCAGCAGCCAAGAGATCCGGGACTCCTACGAGCAGTACTTC. The encoded protein is CASSQEIRDSYEQYF. The chain carries TRBV14 and TRBJ2-7; tentative D call: TRBD2 (5 bases). This CDR3 is built from 15 residues. V lost 0 bases and J lost 0, with 9 bases in between. CDR1 SGHDN and CDR2 FVKESK come from the germline V gene.

The V and J genes are TRBV18 and TRBJ2-1; TRBD2 matches at 9 bases. Germline CDR1 KGHSH, CDR2 LQKENI. The CDR3 contains 15 residues. V lost 6 bases, J lost 7 bases, and 10 bases stayed unmatched. The CDR3 spells CASSPMGGRGNEQFF. The CDR3 DNA reads as TGTGCCAGCTCCCCCATGGGCGGGAGGGGGAATGAGCAGTTCTTC.

The rearrangement uses TRBV28 and TRBJ2-5; tentative D call: TRBD2 (6 bases). Deletions cut 7 bases from V and 3 bases from J, with 18 bases between. The CDR3 totals 15 residues. Germline-derived CDR1 and CDR2 are MDHEN and SYDVKM. The CDR3 reads CASTSHSGLEETQYF. In DNA, the CDR3 is TGTGCCAGCACGTCACATAGCGGCCTGGAAGAGACCCAGTACTTC. Full variable domain (remainder filled in from reference TRBV28 and TRBJ2-5): DVKVTQSSRYLVKRTGEKVFLECVQDMDHENMFWYRQDPGLGLRLIYFSYDVKMKEKGDIPEGYSVSREKKERFSLILESASTNQTSMYLCASTSHSGLEETQYFGPGTRLLVL.

The chain carries TRBV24-1 and TRBJ2-3; 10 bases match TRBD2. Trimming took 3 bases from V and 3 from J; bases not matched to a gene: 5. From germline, CDR1 is KGHDR and CDR2 SFDVKD. The CDR3 has 16 residues. The CDR3 coding sequence is TGTGCCACCAGTGATCCCGGGACTAGCGAAACAGATACGCAGTATTTT. Its protein product is CATSDPGTSETDTQYF.

This rearrangement joins TRBV11-2 to TRBJ2-5; D unresolved. This CDR3 is built from 15 residues. Trimming took 5 bases from V and 4 from J, leaving 17 bases between them. Per germline, CDR1 SGHAT and CDR2 FQNNGV. Written as DNA, the CDR3 is TGTGCCAGCAGCCCTCGGGTCACCTTCCCAGAGACCCAGTACTTC. Amino acids: CASSPRVTFPETQYF. The complete variable domain, with remaining parts taken from reference TRBV11-2 and TRBJ2-5, reads EAGVAQSPRYKIIEKRQSVAFWCNPISGHATLYWYQQILGQGPKLLIQFQNNGVVDDSQLPKDRFSAERLKGVDSTLKIQPAKLEDSAVYLCASSPRVTFPETQYFGPGTRLLVL.

Remarks on this clonotype: Just one base apart from a much larger clone, this may be a read error. The chain recombines TRBV6-2 or TRBV6-3 with TRBJ2-6, with D possibly called TRBD1 or TRBD2 (7 bases each). The CDR3 contains 14 residues. Germline V gene data show CDR1 as MNHEY and CDR2 as SVGEGT. This CDR3 is CASSSGGGANVLAF. CDR3 DNA sequence: TGTGCCAGCAGTTCAGGGGGGGGGGCCAACGTCCTGGCTTTC.

On this clonotype itself: A read error may explain this, as a much larger clone is one base away. This chain connects TRBV28 to TRBJ2-1, with D possibly called TRBD1 or TRBD2 (6 bases each). V was clipped by 8 bases and J by 9 bases, with 17 bases between them. Germline CDR1 reads MDHEN; CDR2 reads SYDVKM. The CDR3 consists of 13 residues. CDR3 residues: CASRPEGGSEQFF. DNA of the CDR3: TGTGCCAGCCGTCCGGAGGGGGGCTCTGAGCAGTTCTTC.

This chain links TRBV7-9 with TRBJ2-1; TRBD2 might be the D (5 bases). This CDR3 contains 13 residues. Germline values: CDR1 SEHNR, CDR2 FQNEAQ (reference sequence). The V gene lost 2 bases and the J gene lost 9 bases, with 11 bases spanning the gap. DNA for the CDR3: TGTGCCAGCAGCTTATCGGGGATCGGTGAGCAGTTCTTC. Residues: CASSLSGIGEQFF.

The V call is TRBV7-9, the J call TRBJ1-1; D may be TRBD1 (5 bases). Per the germline V gene, CDR1 is SEHNR and CDR2 is FQNEAQ (reference sequence). V lost 7 bases and J 5 bases, leaving 17 bases between the germline ends. The CDR3 covers 14 residues. CDR3 residues: CASNNRSGGTEAFF. CDR3 DNA: TGTGCCAGCAACAACAGGAGTGGTGGGACTGAAGCTTTCTTT.

Turning to this clonotype: This may stem from a read error, because a much larger clone lies one nucleotide away. The J gene is TRBJ1-2, the V gene TRBV6-1; no clear D gene. Germline values: CDR1 MNHNS, CDR2 SASEGT. The CDR3 is 13 amino acids. The CDR3 here is CASSENANYGYIF. In DNA form, the CDR3 reads TGTGCCAGCAGTGAAAACGCTAACTATGGCTACATCTTC.

For this clonotype: The germline gene is not matched at one end of the junction; a read error may be the cause. V usage is TRBV27 and J usage is TRBJ1-1, with D possibly TRBD1 on 5 matching bases. The germline V gene has CDR1 MNHEY and CDR2 SMNVEV (reference sequence). There are 18 residues in the CDR3. This chain's CDR3 is CVSSLKGGRGGLNTEAFF. Written as DNA, the CDR3 is TGTGTCAGCAGTTTAAAAGGAGGTCGGGGGGGATTGAACACTGAAGCTTTCTTT.

Points on this clonotype: The junction and the germline gene differ at one end; a read error may be behind it. The chain couples TRBV4-3 to TRBJ1-4, with TRBD1 as a possible D gene (6 bases). Looked up from germline, CDR1 is LGHNA and CDR2 is YSLEER. The CDR3 contains 16 residues. The CDR3 loop is CASSRTSGGHGEKLSF. For the CDR3, the DNA is TGCGCCAGCAGCCGAACTTCGGGGGGCCACGGCGAAAAACTGTCTTTT.

Points on this clonotype: This could be a read error, since a much larger clone is one nucleotide away. The gene calls are TRBV20-1 and TRBJ2-3; 9 nucleotides match TRBD2. This CDR3 comprises 13 residues. The germline V gene encodes CDR1 DFQATT and CDR2 SNEGSKA (reference sequence). Written as DNA, the CDR3 is TGCACCGTTCCGGGACTAGCAGTAGATACGCAGTATTTT. As protein: CTVPGLAVDTQYF.

This clonotype appeared a few times. CDR3 nucleotides: TGTGCCAGCAGTGAAGTCGGCGCGGGCGAGGCCTACAATGAGCAGTTCTTC. This codes for CASSEVGAGEAYNEQFF. The V and J genes are TRBV25-1 and TRBJ2-1, with D perhaps matching TRBD2 (5 bases). This CDR3 region has 17 residues. CDR1 is MGHDK and CDR2 is SYGVNS in the germline V gene. The ends were cut back, 2 bases at V and 2 bases at J, with 16 bases in the middle.

This sequence joins TRBV5-4 and TRBJ2-3; D remains ambiguous. The CDR3 runs to 13 residues. Germline assignment: CDR1 SGHNT and CDR2 YYREEE (reference sequence). Trimming left V 4 bases short and J 7 bases short, with 13 bases between. The CDR3, as DNA: TGTGCCAGCAGCATAGACTCTCCTTATACGCAGTATTTT. Translated, it gives CASSIDSPYTQYF. The full variable domain, in which reference TRBV5-4 and TRBJ2-3 provide the parts outside the CDR3, is ETGVTQSPTHLIKTRGQQVTLRCSSQSGHNTVSWYQQALGQGPQFIFQYYREEENGRGNFPPRFSGLQFPNYSSELNVNALELDDSALYLCASSIDSPYTQYFGPGTRLTVL.

The chain carries TRBV20-1 and TRBJ2-7; D is tentatively TRBD1 or TRBD2 (6 bases each). The CDR3 totals 15 residues. From germline, CDR1 is DFQATT and CDR2 SNEGSKA (reference sequence). The germline V and J ends were trimmed by 5 bases and 0 bases, with 17 bases remaining between them. The CDR3 protein is CSAGGQRASSYEQYF. CDR3 sequence (DNA): TGCAGTGCTGGGGGCCAGCGGGCGAGCTCCTACGAGCAGTACTTC.

The chain is built from TRBV20-1 and TRBJ2-7, with a possible D match to TRBD2 (5 bases). Germline-derived CDR1 and CDR2 are DFQATT and SNEGSKA (reference sequence). The ends were cut back, 2 bases at V and 2 bases at J, with 10 bases in the middle. This CDR3 is 13 amino acids long. In DNA, the CDR3 is TGCAGTGCTAGAAGCGGTTTTACCTACGAGCAGTACTTC. It is translated as CSARSGFTYEQYF.

The V gene is TRBV2, the J gene TRBJ1-4, with 9 bases matching TRBD1. The junction had 7 bases not matched to a gene; V was cut back by 9 bases and J by 8 bases. This CDR3 spans 13 amino acids. Germline V lookup: CDR1 SNHLY, CDR2 FYNNEI. DNA for the CDR3: TGTGCCAGTGGGGACAGGGAGGGCGAAAAACTGTTTTTT. Residues: CASGDREGEKLFF.

In this sample, this clonotype turned up a few times. The chain employs TRBV28 and TRBJ1-5, with D hard to call. The CDR3 runs to 13 residues. CDR1 MDHEN and CDR2 SYDVKM come from the germline V gene. With 7 bases removed from V and 3 bases from J, the gap between germline ends came to 10 bases. This chain's CDR3 is CASTRGPNQPQHF. The CDR3 DNA reads TGTGCCAGCACGAGAGGGCCCAATCAGCCCCAGCATTTT.

This clonotype came up a few times. V usage is TRBV10-3 and J usage is TRBJ2-5; no firm D call. This CDR3 contains 14 residues. V was trimmed by 3 bases and J by 1 base, leaving 9 bases between them. Germline V gene data show CDR1 as ENHRY and CDR2 as SYGVKD. In DNA form, the CDR3 reads TGTGCCATCAGTGAACAGTGGCTCCAAGAGACCCAGTACTTC. It specifies CAISEQWLQETQYF.

This clonotype has a count of ten or more. V and J are TRBV20-1 and TRBJ1-1; 8 nucleotides match TRBD1. The J segment lost 5 bases and the V segment lost 3 bases, leaving 8 bases of the junction unmatched. The germline CDR1 and CDR2 sequences are DFQATT and SNEGSKA (reference sequence). The CDR3 runs to 14 residues. This CDR3 is CSASFRTGRTEAFF. The CDR3 coding sequence is TGCAGTGCTAGTTTTAGGACAGGGCGGACTGAAGCTTTCTTT.

The rearrangement joins TRBV9 to TRBJ1-1; D call uncertain. This CDR3 has 14 residues. The germline gives CDR1 SGDLS, CDR2 YYNGEE. Trimming pared 2 bases from V and 0 bases from J, leaving 8 bases between. This CDR3 reads CASSVVQMNTEAFF. The CDR3 DNA is TGTGCCAGCAGCGTCGTACAGATGAACACTGAAGCTTTCTTT.